This entry lists 13 T cell receptor beta chains sequenced from one sample in a study of blood T cell repertoires in COVID-19. The protocol was immunoSEQ multiplex PCR, while the TCRdb copy is restricted to in-frame clones and leaves out a portion. The sample comprises 120,000 or so clones, approximately 74% of which are singletons, and around 5.2% rests with the top ten. The sample comprised peripheral blood. The receptors were sampled from a man aged 55 to 70 with acute or convalescent COVID-19.

The chain joins TRBV5-1 to TRBJ2-1; D may be TRBD1 (6 bases). The CDR3 runs to 14 residues. Germline V lookup: CDR1 SGHRS, CDR2 YFSETQ. V lost 0 bases and J 3 bases, leaving 7 bases between the germline ends. This chain's CDR3 is CASSLEQGYNEQFF. CDR3 coding DNA: TGCGCCAGCAGCTTGGAACAGGGCTACAATGAGCAGTTCTTC.

The V and J genes are TRBV15 and TRBJ2-7; 11 positions match TRBD1. Germline V CDR1 and CDR2: LNHNV, YYDKDF (reference sequence). V was clipped by 7 bases and J by 4 bases; unmatched bases: 6. The CDR3 runs 14 residues. In nucleotides, the CDR3 is TGTGCCACCAAATTAGGACAGGGGGCTTACGAGCAGTACTTC. It is translated as CATKLGQGAYEQYF.

The genes are TRBV7-9 and TRBJ1-6; D might be TRBD1 (6 bases). Trimming pared 10 bases from V and 8 bases from J, leaving 15 bases between. The germline gives CDR1 SEHNR, CDR2 FQNEAQ (reference sequence). This CDR3 is built from 13 residues. In DNA, the CDR3 is TGTGCCACCTCCAGGGGTCAGGATTCACCCCTCCACTTT. Translating it yields CATSRGQDSPLHF.

The chain links TRBV19 to TRBJ1-5; D may be TRBD1 (6 bases). Per the germline V gene, CDR1 is LNHDA and CDR2 is SQIVND (reference sequence). V was clipped by 5 bases and J by 3 bases, with 11 bases between them. The CDR3 is 14 amino acids. The CDR3: CASSSRQDNQPQHF. CDR3 DNA: TGTGCCAGTAGTTCACGACAGGACAATCAGCCCCAGCATTTT.

V usage is TRBV9 and J usage is TRBJ1-1; unclear D gene. V dropped 4 bases and J dropped 1 base, with 17 bases sitting between them. CDR1 and CDR2 from the germline V gene are SGDLS and YYNGEE. There are 16 residues in the CDR3. The CDR3 spells CASSPQNQVTNTEAFF. The CDR3, as DNA: TGTGCCAGCAGCCCCCAGAACCAGGTAACGAACACTGAAGCTTTCTTT.

V is TRBV9 and J is TRBJ2-2; D unresolved. Trimming took off 2 bases at V and 3 bases at J, with 11 bases between the two ends. This CDR3 is 15 amino acids long. Germline-derived CDR1 and CDR2 are SGDLS and YYNGEE. For the CDR3, the DNA is TGTGCCAGCAGCGTTTCGATTTCGGACACCGGGGAGCTGTTTTTT. It translates to CASSVSISDTGELFF.

The chain employs TRBV5-8 and TRBJ1-5, with D possibly matching TRBD1 (6 bases). This CDR3 is built from 14 residues. V was pared by 0 bases and J by 5 bases, with 9 bases between. CDR1 is SGHTS and CDR2 is YDEGEE in the germline V gene. This CDR3 is CASSLVYRDQPQHF. CDR3 nucleotide sequence: TGTGCCAGCAGCTTGGTTTACAGGGATCAGCCCCAGCATTTT. Based on the CDR3 plus reference TRBV5-8 and TRBJ1-5, the full variable domain is EAGVTQSPTHLIKTRGQQATLRCSPISGHTSVYWYQQALGLGLQFLLWYDEGEERNRGNFPPRFSGRQFPNYSSELNVNALELEDSALYLCASSLVYRDQPQHFGDGTRLSIL.

The genes are TRBV3-1 (or the pseudogene TRBV3-2) and TRBJ2-2; no clear D gene. V was clipped by 6 bases and J by 6 bases, with 11 bases between them. This CDR3 spans 13 amino acids. Germline lookup yields CDR1 LGHDT and CDR2 YNNKEL (reference sequence). The CDR3: CASRPLSAGELFF. Here the CDR3 DNA reads TGTGCCAGCAGGCCACTGAGTGCCGGGGAGCTGTTTTTT.

The J gene is TRBJ2-3, the V gene TRBV5-1; D call uncertain. Germline CDR1 SGHRS, CDR2 YFSETQ. This CDR3 spans 14 amino acids. V lost 0 bases, J lost 5 bases, and 10 bases lay in between. The CDR3 protein is CASSLERLGDTQYF. The CDR3 nucleotides are TGCGCCAGCAGCTTGGAGAGGTTGGGAGATACGCAGTATTTT.

The CDR3 reads CASSPYRLRNRGNTEAFF. The CDR3 DNA follows: TGTGCCAGCAGCCCCTACCGTTTACGTAACAGGGGGAACACTGAAGCTTTCTTT. V usage is TRBV7-9 and J usage is TRBJ1-1; 7 positions match TRBD1. The V gene's germline CDR1 is SEHNR and CDR2 FQNEAQ (reference sequence). CDR3 size: 18 residues. The junction had 16 bases not matched to a gene; V was cut back by 5 bases and J by 1 base.

This clone has a handful of counts. This sequence joins TRBV19 and TRBJ2-7, with 9 bases matching TRBD2. With V trimmed by 0 bases and J by 6 bases, 9 bases remained unmatched. CDR3 size: 16 residues. Germline V gives CDR1 LNHDA, CDR2 SQIVND (reference sequence). CDR3 DNA: TGTGCCAGTAGTATAGAGGGCGGGACTAGCTTCTTCGAGCAGTACTTC. This sequence encodes CASSIEGGTSFFEQYF.

The chain employs TRBV7-9 and TRBJ2-3, with 8 positions matching TRBD2. The J segment lost 1 base and the V segment lost 3 bases, leaving 6 bases of the junction unmatched. This CDR3 has 16 amino acids. Germline CDR1 SEHNR, CDR2 FQNEAQ (reference sequence). CDR3: CASSFGLAGRTDTQYF. The CDR3 coding sequence is TGTGCCAGCAGCTTCGGGTTAGCGGGGCGCACAGATACGCAGTATTTT.

There are many counts of this clone. The chain has TRBV5-6 and TRBJ1-5; tentatively, D is TRBD1 (6 bases). The CDR3 spans 16 residues. CDR1 and CDR2 (germline): SGHDT, YYEEEE. Between the trimmed V and J ends, which lost 2 bases and 1 base, there was a span of 13 bases. The CDR3 region is CASSLYRAGSNQPQHF. CDR3 in DNA: TGTGCCAGCAGCTTATACAGGGCAGGAAGCAATCAGCCCCAGCATTTT.